The 3 T cell receptor beta chains given below trace back to one sample, sequenced in a study of T-cell reconstitution after alpha-beta-depleted transplantation in children. Unique molecular identifiers were used in preparing the TCRbeta library. One entry per CDR3 protein, called by TCRdb with MiXCR from the PCR reads. The table lists 800,000 to 1,000,000 distinct CDR3 sequences, around 30% of them singletons. This specimen consisted of PBMCs, mostly from graft donor cells, obtained 360 days after TCRalphabeta/CD19-depleted stem cell transplant. Source of these receptors: a boy less than two years old who had a stem cell transplant for SCID, so the T cells may come from the graft donor.

This clonotype came up a few times. The genes are TRBV28 and TRBJ2-5; 13 bases agree with TRBD2. V was pared by 3 bases and J by 3 bases, with 4 bases of the junction left unmatched. Germline CDR1 is MDHEN and CDR2 is SYDVKM. This CDR3 is 16 amino acids long. The CDR3 region is CASSFPGLAGEETQYF. The DNA for the CDR3 is TGTGCCAGCAGTTTCCCCGGACTAGCGGGGGAAGAGACCCAGTACTTC.

This clonotype was seen more than once but under ten times. This chain uses TRBV20-1 with TRBJ2-1; D gene ambiguous. Germline V gene lookup returns CDR1 DFQATT and CDR2 SNEGSKA (reference sequence). There are 13 residues in the CDR3. Trimming pared 3 bases from V and 7 bases from J, leaving 13 bases between. The CDR3 nucleotides read TGCAGTGCTAGGAGGTCAGACCTAAATGAGCAGTTCTTC. It codes for CSARRSDLNEQFF.

The chain uses TRBV12-3 or TRBV12-4 and TRBJ2-5; D is undetermined. Deletions cut 6 bases from V and 4 bases from J, with 12 bases between. There are 13 residues in the CDR3. The CDR3 here is CASSHAVGETQYF. In DNA, the CDR3 is TGTGCCAGCAGCCATGCGGTGGGAGAGACCCAGTACTTC.